Described below is a single T cell receptor beta chain sequence and its context. The clone's antigen remains unknown. Per-base qualities were not stored, and no clone one base away is much larger. These data belong to a study of T cell responses to AZD1222 COVID-19 vaccine (dated by TCRdb to 2020 to 2023). The study in broad terms: AZD1222 recipients with second doses at about 4 weeks or about 12 weeks were pooled, because spike-specific TCR depth and breadth did not differ between schedules. TCR sequencing was performed for over 230 trial participants, of whom 207 were given two doses of AZD1222 and around 25 were given two doses of MenACWY control vaccine. Enrollment into the trials was organized by age into subgroups of 18-55, 56-69 and 70-plus years, and those subgroups contained roughly 160, 29 and 62 TCR-sequenced participants, respectively.

The time point label of this sample denotes: baseline before first vaccination. Samples from vaccinated people were obtained from the UK trials COV001 and COV002, which included a single-blind randomized controlled phase 2/3 trial of AZD1222 (ChAdOx1 nCoV-19) in healthy adults. For TCRbeta chain sequencing, PBMC samples from trial participants were taken at day 0 and at day 28 after the second dose. Sequences MNHEY (CDR1) and SVGAGI (CDR2) are obtained from the germline V gene. V and J lose 6 bases and 6 bases, and a span of 9 bases separates them. The CDR3 sequence holds 12 residues, the cysteine and phenylalanine included. The entry retains the CDR3 DNA only, 36 bases that are in frame from base 1. The CDR3 regions of human TCRbeta chains were subjected to immunosequencing. The study's own analysis went as follows. Repertoire TCRs were checked for matches against a reference library of SARS-CoV-2-specific TCRs that had been generated using the MIRA antigen-specificity platform. Breadth meant the fraction of unique TCRs that were SARS-CoV-2-associated, whereas depth meant the fraction of total T cells that were SARS-CoV-2-associated. Each spike-specific TCR was assigned to its reactive spike region and to a CD4 or CD8 class using the MIRA data. Log10-transformed breadth and depth values were compared by one-way ANOVA with Sidak's multiple comparisons tests. TCRdb retrieved this table from immuneACCESS and kept in-frame rearrangements only. Not all clones are present; in checked studies, unresolved V genes account for under half, and no reason is known for the remainder. V and J calls and clone size are copied from that table; D and trimming were computed from the DNA. In this sample the table shows 150,000 or so clones, about 91% of which occur a single time. The ten biggest clones cover about 1.9% of the sample.

General conclusions and limits of the study: Because no samples from the day 14 peak response were available, repertoires could be characterized only after the peak T cell response. Reportedly, close to half of the unique spike-specific TCRs recognized epitopes lying outside the regions that are mutated in the B.1.351 and B.1.1.7 variants. Spike-specific TCR breadth and depth rose significantly after two AZD1222 doses compared with day 0 and with MenACWY recipients. Participants were mostly white British and included more females than males, and it was suggested by the authors that clonal diversity may have been underestimated. The whole spike protein was spanned by vaccine-associated CD4 TCRs, and dominant responses were seen in regions 160-218 and 743-854. The 56-69-year group was small, and its depth increase did not reach significance, likely because of low power. Conclusions about previously exposed vaccinees are limited because only six or seven AZD1222 recipients were SARS-CoV-2 seropositive at baseline.

The clonotype originates from an adult in good health. Source: peripheral blood, taken on day 0 of AZD1222 vaccination. Here the chain combines TRBV6-5 and TRBJ2-1; TRBD1 is a weak D gene call, 5 bases matching. The nucleotide sequence is TGTGCCAGCAGGCGCAGGGTCAATGAGCAGTTCTTC. It codes for CASRRRVNEQFF.